These T cell receptor beta chains were read from a single sample in a study of OX40 agonist ivuxolimab in advanced cancers. Some clones are missing from TCRdb's copy, which holds only in-frame ones; the method was immunoSEQ multiplex PCR. Counted here are tens of thousands of clones, approximately 78% occurring once; the ten biggest clones make up approximately 5%. This material consisted of CD4+ or CD8+ T cells sorted from blood, taken in a trial of the OX40 agonist ivuxolimab. Source of these receptors: an adult with an advanced solid tumor such as melanoma, head and neck, liver or kidney cancer. Each CDR3 is given without its conserved first and last residue. Each record gives: CDR3 protein, V gene, J gene.

ASSLGTGENYGYT,TRBV5-1,TRBJ1-2
ASSMTVYGYT,TRBV19,TRBJ1-2
ASTTGPRYEQY,TRBV28,TRBJ2-7
ASSDGVSGNTIY,TRBV2,TRBJ1-3
ASSPRSMRASGRAEEQY,TRBV9,TRBJ2-7
ASGSSGTGDNEQF,TRBV12-5,TRBJ2-1
ARTGQNQPQH,TRBV6-6,TRBJ1-5
ASSLEGHQPQH,TRBV5-5,TRBJ1-5
ASSTDRDTEAF,TRBV10-1,TRBJ1-1
ASRPNAYEQY,TRBV2,TRBJ2-7
ASSYLPPGVIADTQY,TRBV11-2,TRBJ2-3
ASSLGGYGYT,TRBV11-3,TRBJ1-2
ASLLWGTGELF,TRBV28,TRBJ2-2
ASSIQGRDTQY,TRBV19,TRBJ2-3
ASSWSQDEAF,TRBV5-6,TRBJ1-1
ASSPSGTANSPLH,TRBV6-6,TRBJ1-6
ATSRVHTVGSGNTIY,TRBV15,TRBJ1-3
ASSDTGYSNQPQH,TRBV11-1,TRBJ1-5
ASSLESGDTQY,TRBV7-2,TRBJ2-3
SVGREITEAF,TRBV29-1,TRBJ1-1
ASSLRQGAGQPQH,TRBV7-2,TRBJ1-5
ASSYTPLPGRASGYT,TRBV7-2,TRBJ1-2
ASSHPGRPNTEAF,TRBV4-1,TRBJ1-1
ASAPSASTNYGYT,TRBV5-1,TRBJ1-2
ASSLARGQETQY,TRBV5-4,TRBJ2-5
ASSLVAWGEKLF,TRBV7-6,TRBJ1-4
ATSRDGQGALVGYT,TRBV15,TRBJ1-2
ASSESPQGRDGYT,TRBV6-4,TRBJ1-2
ASSFKLAGSSFYNEQF,TRBV7-3,TRBJ2-1
AGGEYTEAF,TRBV6-1,TRBJ1-1
ASSTSGREQF,TRBV19,TRBJ2-1
ASRGSGQAYEQY,TRBV7-2,TRBJ2-7
ASRNQGVGNQPQH,TRBV2,TRBJ1-5
ASGLIMTVPYGYT,TRBV12-5,TRBJ1-2
ASSPSRPAEGEQY,TRBV5-1,TRBJ2-7
ATSTTTPFKGNYGYT,TRBV15,TRBJ1-2